This is a list of T cell receptor beta chains from one sample in a study of long-term antiretroviral therapy in people with HIV. Profiled with immunoSEQ multiplex PCR; TCRdb holds only in-frame clones, not every one. The sample consists of about 30,000 clones, 93% of them appearing once. The sequenced sample was unsorted PBMCs, obtained almost 6.7 years after starting antiretroviral therapy. The receptor set was obtained from a woman aged 40 to 49 with HIV. The CDR3 runs from the conserved cysteine through the conserved F or W. The D gene is left open where the match is weak.

D: TRBD2
V: TRBV10-3
J: TRBJ2-5
CDR3: CAISDSKRGASIETQYF
DNA: TGTGCCATCAGCGATTCTAAGCGGGGGGCGTCGATAGAGACCCAGTACTTC

D: .
V: TRBV7-3
J: TRBJ1-1
CDR3: CASSPSGPKNTEAFF
DNA: TGTGCCAGCAGCCCATCGGGACCGAAGAACACTGAAGCTTTCTTT

D: .
V: TRBV7-8
J: TRBJ1-5
CDR3: CASSLSGGQTNQPQHF
DNA: TGTGCCAGCAGCTTATCCGGCGGACAGACCAATCAGCCCCAGCATTTT